A selection of T cell receptor beta chains follows, all from one sample in a study of identical twins. A single record per CDR3 protein comes from TCRdb applying MiXCR to the 5' RACE reads. Of a few hundred thousand distinct CDR3 sequences listed, about 16% are singletons. These same records also appear under a second study, on yellow fever vaccine responses in identical twins.

Source material: CD4+ T cells sorted from blood. The receptor set was obtained from a woman under 30 in good health. Both conserved end residues are part of each CDR3. The D gene is left open where the match is weak. Some rows have no size entry. The others give once, few or many, or a class for an expanded clone.

CDR3 DNA | CDR3 protein | V gene | clone size | J gene | D gene
TGTGCCAGCAGCCAAGTAAGGGGGAAGACGCAGTATTTT | CASSQVRGKTQYF | TRBV14 | few | TRBJ2-3 | -
TGTGCCAGCAGCGTACTGACTAGCGGGAGGAATGAGCAGTTCTTC | CASSVLTSGRNEQFF | TRBV9 | few | TRBJ2-1 | TRBD2
TGTGCCAGCAGTTACTACAGCCCCGGGGCGGGCGATGAGCAGTTCTTC | CASSYYSPGAGDEQFF | TRBV6-5 | - | TRBJ2-1 | -
TGTGCCAGCAGTTCCCCGGCCCTCTGGGGAGCTTTCTTT | CASSSPALWGAFF | TRBV12-3/TRBV12-4 | - | TRBJ1-1 | -
TGTGCCAGCAGTTTAGCGCTAGGATTGAACACTGAAGCTTTCTTT | CASSLALGLNTEAFF | TRBV12-3/TRBV12-4 | few | TRBJ1-1 | -
TGCAGTGCTAGTATAGCCGGTGGCTACACCTTC | CSASIAGGYTF | TRBV20-1 | - | TRBJ1-2 | -
TGTGCCAGCAGACAAAGACTAGCGGGAAGCTCCTACGAGCAGTACTTC | CASRQRLAGSSYEQYF | TRBV28 | - | TRBJ2-7 | TRBD2
TGCAGCGTCCGGACCTGGGCAGGGCAAGAGACCCAGTACTTC | CSVRTWAGQETQYF | TRBV29-1 | few | TRBJ2-5 | -
TGTGCCAGCAGCTTAGCGCCGGCCCCGGGCATTCAGTACTTC | CASSLAPAPGIQYF | TRBV7-9 | few | TRBJ2-4 | -
TGCAGTGCTGCCGGCCGGGGGGAGACCCAGTACTTC | CSAAGRGETQYF | TRBV20-1 | - | TRBJ2-5 | -
TGTGCCGAGGGCCAGGGGGCATCCTACAATGAGCAGTTCTTC | CAEGQGASYNEQFF | TRBV7-9 | - | TRBJ2-1 | TRBD1
TGTGCCAGCAGTGAAATGTCGAACACCGGGGAGCTGTTTTTT | CASSEMSNTGELFF | TRBV6-1 | - | TRBJ2-2 | -
TGCAGTGCTAGAGATCCTAGCGGGATCTATGAGCAGTTCTTC | CSARDPSGIYEQFF | TRBV20-1 | - | TRBJ2-1 | TRBD2
TGTGCCAGCAGCCAATCGGGCCCCTACAATGAGCAGTTCTTC | CASSQSGPYNEQFF | TRBV16 | few | TRBJ2-1 | -
TGTGCCACCAGTGATGGACAACTAGCCAAAAACATTCAGTACTTC | CATSDGQLAKNIQYF | TRBV24-1 | - | TRBJ2-4 | -
TGCGCCAGCAGTGATGGGGAGACTAGCTCAGATACGCAGTATTTT | CASSDGETSSDTQYF | TRBV10-1 | few | TRBJ2-3 | TRBD2
TGCGCCAGCAGCTCACCGGGCCCCACCCAAGAGACCCAGTACTTC | CASSSPGPTQETQYF | TRBV5-1 | few | TRBJ2-5 | -
TGTGCCAGCAGCATGGACATAGCGGGGACCTACGAGCAGTACTTC | CASSMDIAGTYEQYF | TRBV7-3 | few | TRBJ2-7 | TRBD2
TGTGCCAGCACCAGGTTGCTAGATGAGCAGTTCTTC | CASTRLLDEQFF | TRBV12-3/TRBV12-4 | many | TRBJ2-1 | -
TGTGCCAGCATTCCGCCTAAGGCTAGCTACGAGCAGTACTTC | CASIPPKASYEQYF | TRBV28 | few | TRBJ2-7 | -
TGTGCCAGCAGTTACTCGTCTACAGCTAACTATGGCTACACCTTC | CASSYSSTANYGYTF | TRBV6-5 | few | TRBJ1-2 | -
TGTGCCAGCAGCCCTAGGACTAGACCTCCCACCGGGGAGCTGTTTTTT | CASSPRTRPPTGELFF | TRBV9 | - | TRBJ2-2 | TRBD2
TGTGCCAGCAGCTTGGGACTAGCGGGCGGCATACAAGAGACCCAGTACTTC | CASSLGLAGGIQETQYF | TRBV7-9 | - | TRBJ2-5 | TRBD2
TGTGCCATCAGTGAGTCGACTCTAGAGACCCAGTACTTC | CAISESTLETQYF | TRBV10-3 | few | TRBJ2-5 | -
TGTGCCAGCAGTGGGGTGGACCCGAACACCGGGGAGCTGTTTTTT | CASSGVDPNTGELFF | TRBV28 | few | TRBJ2-2 | -